A single sample is the source of the 5 T cell receptor beta chains below, sequenced in a study of shared clonotypes between healthy human individuals. Clones were read by immunoSEQ multiplex PCR, and TCRdb kept only the in-frame ones, dropping some. The sample lists about 2.5 million clones, approximately 90% occurring once. Input material: naive CD4+ T cells from PBMCs. Subset meaning: CD45RA+ positively selected. The receptors originated from a man aged 18 to 30 in good health. Some clones in this sample may be carry-over from other donors' samples.

Details on this clone: Other DNA variants within this sample encode the same CDR3. The chain links TRBV5-1 to TRBJ2-2; the D is unclear. Germline V gene lookup returns CDR1 SGHRS and CDR2 YFSETQ. Trimming took off 0 bases at V and 4 bases at J, with 7 bases between the two ends. The CDR3 extends over 14 amino acids. Written as DNA, the CDR3 is TGCGCCAGCAGCTTGGGCGGCCCCACCGGGGAGCTGTTTTTT. Protein sequence: CASSLGGPTGELFF.

The chain links TRBV29-1 to TRBJ1-1, with D possibly matching TRBD1 (6 bases). CDR3 length: 17 amino acids. V was cut by 6 bases and J by 2 bases, with 25 bases left in between. From germline, CDR1 is SQVTM and CDR2 ANQGSEA. Written as DNA, the CDR3 is TGCAGCGTCCAACGGCCAGGGGCGGCGATAGGAAACACTGAAGCTTTCTTT. It translates to CSVQRPGAAIGNTEAFF.

For this clone: In the same sample, other DNA sequences code for this CDR3. The chain links TRBV11-2 to TRBJ1-2; no clear D gene. CDR1 is SGHAT, CDR2 FQNNGV, per germline. Trimming took off 5 bases at V and 6 bases at J, with 13 bases between the two ends. The CDR3 length is 13 residues. The CDR3 region has the DNA TGTGCCAGCAGCCGACCGGACGGTAATGGCTACACCTTC. This translates into CASSRPDGNGYTF.

This chain links TRBV4-2 with TRBJ2-3, with 11 positions matching TRBD1. Per germline, CDR1 LGHNA and CDR2 YNFKEQ. This CDR3 region has 17 residues. V lost 1 base and J lost 3; bases outside the gene matches: 6. In DNA, the CDR3 is TGTGCCAGCAGCCAAGGAATGGACAGGGGGCGAACAGATACGCAGTATTTT. Protein: CASSQGMDRGRTDTQYF.

The CDR3 here is CAISPSTGSGNTIYF. Here the CDR3 DNA reads TGTGCCATCAGTCCCTCGACAGGCTCCGGAAACACCATATATTTT. The chain couples TRBV10-3 to TRBJ1-3; tentative D call: TRBD1 (6 bases). Germline lookup yields CDR1 ENHRY and CDR2 SYGVKD. This CDR3 is 15 amino acids long. The V end lost 5 bases, the J end lost 4 bases, and 15 bases lay between the germline ends.